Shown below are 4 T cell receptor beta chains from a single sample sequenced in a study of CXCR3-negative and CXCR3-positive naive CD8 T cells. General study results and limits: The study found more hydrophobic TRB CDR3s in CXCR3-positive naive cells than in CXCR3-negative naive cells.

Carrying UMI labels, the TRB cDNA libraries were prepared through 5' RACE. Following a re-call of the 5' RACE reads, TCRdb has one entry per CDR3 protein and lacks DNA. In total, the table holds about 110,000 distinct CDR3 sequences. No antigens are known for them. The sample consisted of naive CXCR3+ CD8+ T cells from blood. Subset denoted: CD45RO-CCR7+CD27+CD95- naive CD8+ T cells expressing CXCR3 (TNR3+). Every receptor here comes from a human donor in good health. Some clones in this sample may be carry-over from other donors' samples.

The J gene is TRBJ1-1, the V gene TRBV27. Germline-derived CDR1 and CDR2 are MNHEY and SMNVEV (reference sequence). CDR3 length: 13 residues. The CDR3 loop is CASSLTLNTEAFF.

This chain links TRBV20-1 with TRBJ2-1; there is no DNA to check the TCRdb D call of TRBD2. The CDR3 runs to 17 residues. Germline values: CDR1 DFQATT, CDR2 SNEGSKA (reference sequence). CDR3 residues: CSARDDIAGVGYNEQFF.

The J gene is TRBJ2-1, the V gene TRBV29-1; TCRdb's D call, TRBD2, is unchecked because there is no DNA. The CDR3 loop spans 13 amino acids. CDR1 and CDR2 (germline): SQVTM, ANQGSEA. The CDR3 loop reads CSVASGSIDEQFF.

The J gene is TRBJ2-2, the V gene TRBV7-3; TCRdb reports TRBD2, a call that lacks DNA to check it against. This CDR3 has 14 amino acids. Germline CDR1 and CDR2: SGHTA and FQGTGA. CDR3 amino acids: CASSLSGFTGELFF.